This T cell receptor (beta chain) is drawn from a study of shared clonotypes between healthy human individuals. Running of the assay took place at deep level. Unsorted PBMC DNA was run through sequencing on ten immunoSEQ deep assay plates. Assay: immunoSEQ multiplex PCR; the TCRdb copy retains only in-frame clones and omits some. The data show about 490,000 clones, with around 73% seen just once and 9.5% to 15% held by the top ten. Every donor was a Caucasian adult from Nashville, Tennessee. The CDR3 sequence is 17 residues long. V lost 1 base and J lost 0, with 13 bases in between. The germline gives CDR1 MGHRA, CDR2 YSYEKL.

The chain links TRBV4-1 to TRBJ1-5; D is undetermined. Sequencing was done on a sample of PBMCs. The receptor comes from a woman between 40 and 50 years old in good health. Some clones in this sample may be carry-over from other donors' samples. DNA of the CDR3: TGCGCCAGCAGCCAAGTCCGGGAAACCTATAGCAATCAGCCCCAGCATTTT. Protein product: CASSQVRETYSNQPQHF.